Listed here are 10 T cell receptor beta chains from one sample, sequenced in a study of blood T cell repertoires in COVID-19 (TCRdb year 2020). Library creation used the immunoSEQ multiplex PCR assay. Entries here come from immuneACCESS through TCRdb and include only in-frame sequences with V and J called. Some clones fail to appear in such tables; in the studies checked, an unresolved V gene covers under half of the shortfall, and the cause of the remainder is unknown. In all, the sample holds roughly 200,000 clones, and under 90% of those were seen once. Jointly, the top ten make up less than 20% of the sample. What was sequenced was peripheral blood. The receptors originated from a woman aged 80 or over with active or convalescent COVID-19.

This chain links TRBV18 with TRBJ1-1, with D possibly matching TRBD1 (6 bases). The V and J ends lost 5 bases and 3 bases respectively, with 10 bases between them. The CDR3 runs 13 residues. Germline assignment: CDR1 KGHSH and CDR2 LQKENI. CDR3: CASSEWTDTEAFF. The CDR3 region has the DNA TGTGCCAGCTCAGAATGGACAGACACTGAAGCTTTCTTT.

CDR3 DNA: TGTGCCATCAGTGAGTTGCGGGGGAGCTCCTACAATGAGCAGTTCTTC. As protein: CAISELRGSSYNEQFF. This rearrangement joins TRBV10-3 to TRBJ2-1, with TRBD2 identical over 7 bases. V shed 1 base and J 0 bases; nucleotides not matched to a gene: 3. CDR3 length equals 16 residues. Germline lookup yields CDR1 ENHRY and CDR2 SYGVKD.

This sequence joins TRBV10-3 and TRBJ1-2; weak D call: TRBD1 (6 bases). CDR3 length: 13 amino acids. CDR1 is ENHRY and CDR2 is SYGVKD in the germline V gene. V shed 8 bases and J shed 4 bases, with 14 bases lying between them. In nucleotides, the CDR3 is TGTGCCATCGTTCCAGGGGCGGGCTATGGCTACACCTTC. This gives the protein CAIVPGAGYGYTF.

The rearrangement uses TRBV6-5 and TRBJ2-7; D may be TRBD1 (6 bases). The CDR3 totals 15 residues. V was shortened by 5 bases and J by 5 bases, with 19 bases between the two germline ends. CDR1 and CDR2 (germline): MNHEY, SVGAGI. CDR3 sequence reads: CASSLRYRVVDEQYF. CDR3 coding DNA: TGTGCCAGCAGTCTAAGATACAGGGTGGTGGACGAGCAGTACTTC.

The V call is TRBV24-1, the J call TRBJ2-3; D call uncertain. CDR1 and CDR2 (germline): KGHDR, SFDVKD. The CDR3 runs to 15 residues. Trimming took off 3 bases at V and 3 bases at J, with 12 bases between the two ends. This CDR3 is CATSDGEKRTDTQYF. The CDR3 DNA reads as TGTGCCACCAGTGATGGAGAAAAGAGAACAGATACGCAGTATTTT.

The chain carries TRBV11-2 and TRBJ2-5, with TRBD1 matching 11 bases. Germline CDR1 is SGHAT and CDR2 is FQNNGV. This CDR3 contains 16 residues. V was pared by 5 bases and J by 5 bases, with 10 bases of the junction left unmatched. The CDR3 region is CASSLRRTGGTETQYF. In nucleotides, the CDR3 is TGTGCCAGCAGCCTACGGAGGACAGGGGGCACGGAGACCCAGTACTTC. Combining the CDR3 with reference TRBV11-2 and TRBJ2-5 gives the whole variable domain EAGVAQSPRYKIIEKRQSVAFWCNPISGHATLYWYQQILGQGPKLLIQFQNNGVVDDSQLPKDRFSAERLKGVDSTLKIQPAKLEDSAVYLCASSLRRTGGTETQYFGPGTRLLVL.

The V gene is TRBV9, the J gene TRBJ1-4; D remains ambiguous. V dropped 0 bases and J dropped 3 bases, with 6 bases sitting between them. From germline, CDR1 is SGDLS and CDR2 YYNGEE. The CDR3 spans 14 residues. The CDR3 DNA reads TGTGCCAGCAGCGTAGGGCAGGCTAATGAAAAACTGTTTTTT. Translated, it gives CASSVGQANEKLFF.

The chain is built from TRBV6-2 or TRBV6-3 and TRBJ1-5; no firm D call. The germline CDR1 and CDR2 sequences are MNHEY and SVGEGT. The CDR3 runs 16 residues. Trimming took 5 bases from V and 0 from J, leaving 14 bases between them. The CDR3: CASSRRVYVSNQPQHF. The CDR3, as DNA: TGTGCCAGCAGTCGCCGAGTATATGTTAGCAATCAGCCCCAGCATTTT.

This rearrangement joins TRBV27 to TRBJ2-1; D perhaps matches TRBD2 (7 bases). In germline, CDR1 is MNHEY, CDR2 SMNVEV (reference sequence). This CDR3 has 15 amino acids. Trimming left V 7 bases short and J 8 bases short, with 21 bases between. The chain's CDR3 is CASTQLPGGLDEQFF. The CDR3 DNA sequence: TGTGCCAGCACCCAGTTGCCGGGGGGCCTCGATGAGCAGTTCTTC.

This clone came up once. The chain has TRBV14 and TRBJ2-7; D call uncertain. V gave up 0 bases and J gave up 6 bases, with 27 bases separating them. Germline V gene lookup returns CDR1 SGHDN and CDR2 FVKESK. This CDR3 has 19 amino acids. The CDR3 reads CASSQDPPTDFVVMGEQYF. CDR3 coding DNA: TGTGCCAGCAGCCAAGATCCACCGACTGACTTCGTGGTAATGGGCGAGCAGTACTTC.